One and the same sample provided the 14 T cell receptor beta chains below, sequenced in a study of T cell clones after liver transplantation. Produced via immunoSEQ multiplex PCR; TCRdb's table is partial and in-frame only. Among around 100,000 clones listed, roughly four fifths were seen once. The specimen comprised CD4+ T cells from blood, sampled about 50 months after liver transplant. The receptors were gathered from a human patient who received a liver transplant. Some T cells may have come from the graft donor.

This clone was detected only a few times. The chain couples TRBV19 to TRBJ1-4, with 7 bases aligning to TRBD1. Losses at the gene ends were 10 bases for V and 6 bases for J; bases not matched to a gene: 8. The germline CDR1 and CDR2 sequences are LNHDA and SQIVND (reference sequence). The CDR3 has 13 residues. In DNA form, the CDR3 reads TGTGCCACTCAGGGGGGTTATGATGAAAAACTGTTTTTT. This translates into CATQGGYDEKLFF.

The chain links TRBV11-2 to TRBJ1-1; tentative D call: TRBD1 (6 bases). CDR3 size: 15 residues. Germline CDR1 reads SGHAT; CDR2 reads FQNNGV. V gave up 1 base and J gave up 4 bases, with 13 bases separating them. The CDR3 loop reads CASSLVGGLSTEAFF. The CDR3 region has the DNA TGTGCCAGCAGCTTAGTAGGGGGTCTGTCCACTGAAGCTTTCTTT.

The J gene is TRBJ1-5, the V gene TRBV27, with 12 bases identical to TRBD1. The junction had 4 bases not matched to a gene; V was cut back by 4 bases and J by 3 bases. This CDR3 has 16 residues. From germline, CDR1 is MNHEY and CDR2 SMNVEV (reference sequence). The CDR3 nucleotides are TGTGCCAGCAGTTCCCGGGACAGGGGGCCCAATCAGCCCCAGCATTTT. This sequence encodes CASSSRDRGPNQPQHF.

This clone has only a few counts. The chain has TRBV11-3 and TRBJ2-5, with D maybe TRBD1 (5 bases). Germline loops: CDR1 SGHNT, CDR2 YENEEA. Deletions cut 2 bases from V and 1 base from J, with 8 bases between. The CDR3 extends over 14 amino acids. DNA for the CDR3: TGTGCCAGCAGCTTACAGGGTCCCCAAGAGACCCAGTACTTC. It yields the protein CASSLQGPQETQYF.

The chain couples TRBV7-8 to TRBJ2-7; possible D gene TRBD1, 6 bases. From germline, CDR1 is SGHVS and CDR2 FQNEAQ. V lost 0 bases, J lost 5 bases, and 17 bases lay in between. This CDR3 comprises 16 residues. As DNA, the CDR3 is TGTGCCAGCAGCTTAGCGCAAGGGGGAAGGTCCAACGAGCAGTACTTC. The encoded protein is CASSLAQGGRSNEQYF.

The chain has TRBV7-2 and TRBJ2-2; TRBD2 aligns across 8 bases. V lost 4 bases, J lost 4 bases, and 8 bases stayed unmatched. Germline lookup yields CDR1 SGHTA and CDR2 FQGNSA. This CDR3 has 16 residues. CDR3 nucleotide sequence: TGTGCCAGCAGCTCCCGGGGGGGGAGCGGCACCGGGGAGCTGTTTTTT. Amino acids: CASSSRGGSGTGELFF.

The chain couples TRBV6-5 to TRBJ1-2, with D unclear. CDR3 length equals 13 residues. CDR1 is MNHEY and CDR2 is SVGAGI in the germline V gene. V lost 10 bases and J 0 bases, leaving 12 bases between the germline ends. In DNA, the CDR3 is TGTGCCACCGGGCGGGGATCTAACTATGGCTACACCTTC. The encoded protein is CATGRGSNYGYTF.

The chain has TRBV7-9 and TRBJ1-3; TRBD1 might be the D (5 bases). Germline V CDR1 and CDR2: SEHNR, FQNEAQ (reference sequence). This CDR3 has 15 amino acids. V dropped 6 bases and J dropped 0 bases, with 12 bases sitting between them. The DNA of the CDR3 is TGTGCCAGCAGACCTACAGGCAACTCTGGAAACACCATATATTTT. Its translation: CASRPTGNSGNTIYF.

This chain connects TRBV7-9 to TRBJ1-3; no definite D call. CDR1 is SEHNR, CDR2 FQNEAQ, per germline (reference sequence). The CDR3 loop spans 15 amino acids. V was trimmed by 1 base and J by 1 base, leaving 8 bases between them. The CDR3 DNA sequence: TGTGCCAGCAGCTTAGAGGCGGCTTCTGGAAACACCATATATTTT. Residues: CASSLEAASGNTIYF.

The V call is TRBV18, the J call TRBJ1-1, with D tentatively TRBD1 (5 bases). Trimming stripped 0 bases from V and 6 bases from J, with 14 bases between. This CDR3 region has 15 residues. Germline-derived CDR1 and CDR2 are KGHSH and LQKENI. For the CDR3, the DNA is TGTGCCAGCTCACCACCGGGGCGGGATCGGTCTGAAGCTTTCTTT. It is translated as CASSPPGRDRSEAFF. The full variable domain, in which reference TRBV18 and TRBJ1-1 provide the parts outside the CDR3, is NAGVMQNPRHLVRRRGQEARLRCSPMKGHSHVYWYRQLPEEGLKFMVYLQKENIIDESGMPKERFSAEFPKEGPSILRIQQVVRGDSAAYFCASSPPGRDRSEAFFGQGTRLTVV.

V usage is TRBV28 and J usage is TRBJ2-7; 12 bases line up with TRBD2. There are 15 residues in the CDR3. Losses at the gene ends were 5 bases for V and 4 bases for J; bases not matched to a gene: 6. Germline values: CDR1 MDHEN, CDR2 SYDVKM. CDR3 DNA: TGTGCCAGCAGTATTTCTAGCGGGAGGGGGTACGAGCAGTACTTC. Its translation is CASSISSGRGYEQYF.

V usage is TRBV5-1 and J usage is TRBJ2-3; D may be TRBD1 (5 bases). The CDR3 has 15 amino acids. Germline V gives CDR1 SGHRS, CDR2 YFSETQ. V was pared by 2 bases and J by 4 bases, with 14 bases between. CDR3 amino acids: CASSFMGQGADTQYF. The CDR3 nucleotides are TGCGCCAGCAGCTTTATGGGGCAGGGCGCAGATACGCAGTATTTT. Full variable domain (rest looked up from reference TRBV5-1 and TRBJ2-3): KAGVTQTPRYLIKTRGQQVTLSCSPISGHRSVSWYQQTPGQGLQFLFEYFSETQRNKGNFPGRFSGRQFSNSRSEMNVSTLELGDSALYLCASSFMGQGADTQYFGPGTRLTVL.

The gene calls are TRBV2 and TRBJ2-6; no clear D. V shed 6 bases and J shed 0 bases, with 9 bases lying between them. The CDR3 has 15 amino acids. The germline gives CDR1 SNHLY, CDR2 FYNNEI. CDR3 nucleotides: TGTGCCAGCAGGCTACTAAGCTCTGGGGCCAACGTCCTGACTTTC. Protein sequence: CASRLLSSGANVLTF.

The chain carries TRBV27 and TRBJ2-2; 8 nucleotides align to TRBD1. Germline lookup yields CDR1 MNHEY and CDR2 SMNVEV (reference sequence). This CDR3 comprises 17 residues. The ends lost 5 bases at V and 0 bases at J; junction bases unmatched: 8. CDR3 sequence reads: CASSPGTGLTNTGELFF. In DNA, the CDR3 is TGTGCCAGCAGTCCCGGGACAGGTTTAACGAACACCGGGGAGCTGTTTTTT.